The 4 T cell receptor beta chains in this list originate from one sample, sequenced in a study of T cells after yellow fever vaccination. From the 5' RACE reads, TCRdb called clonotypes with MiXCR, one entry per CDR3 protein. In the table there are tens of thousands of distinct CDR3 sequences, 6.3% of which are singletons. The material sequenced was PBMCs, either bulk or a sorted T-cell subset (CD4+, CD8+, memory, or dextramer-sorted; not recorded which), taken on the day of the yellow fever booster vaccination. The receptors were gathered from a man aged 25 to 40 who received the YFV17D yellow fever vaccine.

This clonotype was counted at least ten times. This chain uses TRBV29-1 with TRBJ2-7; 9 positions match TRBD2. Germline V gene sequence: CDR1 SQVTM, CDR2 ANQGSEA. Germline trimming cut 7 bases from V and 0 bases from J; bases unmatched to any gene: 1. There are 12 residues in the CDR3. Here the CDR3 reads CSALAGSYEQYF. The CDR3 DNA reads TGCAGCGCACTAGCGGGCTCCTACGAGCAGTACTTC.

This clonotype was seen ten or more times. The chain carries TRBV29-1 and TRBJ2-7; 10 bases map to TRBD2. J gave up 3 bases and V 5 bases, and 10 bases lay outside the gene matches. This CDR3 is built from 15 residues. CDR1 is SQVTM and CDR2 is ANQGSEA in the germline V gene. CDR3 region: CSVRLAGEVFYEQYF. DNA of the CDR3: TGCAGCGTTCGGCTAGCGGGAGAGGTTTTCTACGAGCAGTACTTC.

Ten or more counts support this clonotype. The genes are TRBV9 and TRBJ2-5; 8 bases line up with TRBD1. Trimming took 4 bases from V and 5 from J; bases not matched to a gene: 7. The length of the CDR3 is 14 residues. In germline, CDR1 is SGDLS, CDR2 YYNGEE. The CDR3 DNA sequence: TGTGCCAGCAGCCCAGGGGGCATAGTTGAGACCCAGTACTTC. It encodes CASSPGGIVETQYF.

This chain links TRBV7-2 with TRBJ2-1, with D tentatively TRBD2 (5 bases). The CDR3 is made up of 15 amino acids. In germline, CDR1 is SGHTA, CDR2 FQGNSA. Deletions cut 6 bases from V and 3 bases from J, with 15 bases between. CDR3 sequence (DNA): TGTGCCAGCAGTCGAGCGGCTAGCAGCTACAATGAGCAGTTCTTC. Protein: CASSRAASSYNEQFF. The variable domain in full, with the rest retrieved from reference TRBV7-2 and TRBJ2-1, is GAGVSQSPSNKVTEKGKDVELRCDPISGHTALYWYRQSLGQGLEFLIYFQGNSAPDKSGLPSDRFSAERTGGSVSTLTIQRTQQEDSAVYLCASSRAASSYNEQFFGPGTRLTVL.